This T cell receptor beta chain was profiled in a study of blood T cell repertoires in COVID-19. The V gene end was trimmed by 6 bases and the J gene end by 5 bases; junction bases not matched to a gene: 8. The CDR3 length is 15 residues. Germline lookup yields CDR1 KGHSH and CDR2 LQKENI. Original methodology: Reference gene primer amplification gave estimated nucleated cell counts. TCRdb keeps only in-frame clones here, not all; method: immunoSEQ multiplex PCR. V, J and clone size reflect that table, while D and trimming were determined from the DNA. The sample has 220,000 or so clones, approximately 77% seen once.

Specimen: peripheral blood. The sequence was collected from an elderly woman with acute or convalescent COVID-19. The gene calls are TRBV18 and TRBJ2-7; 12 positions agree with TRBD2. The CDR3 DNA follows: TGTGCCAGCTCGCCTGGACTAGCGGGGAATCACGAGCAGTACTTC. Amino acid sequence: CASSPGLAGNHEQYF.